This TCR beta chain was recovered during a study of CD8 T cells in Susac syndrome. Random-hexamer reverse transcription was applied to about 0.5 to 1 ug RNA. TCRdb re-called the immunoSEQ multiplex PCR reads through MiXCR, storing one row per CDR3 protein. The sample lists about 150,000 distinct CDR3 sequences, around 95% seen once, with 0.16% in the top ten. Germline loops: CDR1 MNHEY, CDR2 SVGAGI. The trim removed 2 bases at V and 4 bases at J, leaving 0 bases unmatched. The CDR3 loop spans 14 amino acids. For this clonotype: Its antigen is currently unknown.

Overall study results and limits: Clonal expansion did not appear in Susac syndrome CD4+ T cell repertoires.

The sequenced sample consisted of CD4+ T cells from PBMCs. The sequence was obtained from a human donor with Susac syndrome. This chain links TRBV6-5 with TRBJ1-2; 11 positions agree with TRBD1. CDR3: CASSYGTGGYGYTF. CDR3 DNA: TGTGCCAGCAGTTACGGGACAGGGGGCTATGGCTACACCTTC.